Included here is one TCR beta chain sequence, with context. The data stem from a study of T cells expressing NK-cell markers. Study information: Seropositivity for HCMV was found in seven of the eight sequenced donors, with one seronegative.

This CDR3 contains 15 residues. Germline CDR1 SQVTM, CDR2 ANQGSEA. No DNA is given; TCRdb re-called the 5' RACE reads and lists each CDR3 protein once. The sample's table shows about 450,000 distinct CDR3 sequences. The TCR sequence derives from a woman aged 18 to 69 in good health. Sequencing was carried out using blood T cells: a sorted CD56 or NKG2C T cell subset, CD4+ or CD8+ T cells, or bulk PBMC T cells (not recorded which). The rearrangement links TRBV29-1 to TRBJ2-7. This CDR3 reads CSVETATKGNYEQYF.